A selection of T cell receptor beta chains follows, all from one sample in a study of regulatory T cells in long-lasting Graves disease. From the multiplex PCR reads, TCRdb called clonotypes with MiXCR, one entry per CDR3 protein. The table records under 300,000 distinct CDR3 sequences, 18% of them present only once. This same sample was also part of a study on T cells in Graves' hyperthyroidism and ophthalmopathy.

Material: peripheral blood mononuclear cells (PBMCs), obtained at new diagnosis, from a patient treated with antithyroid drugs. These receptors were taken from a woman in her 30s with Graves disease. CDR3s include the opening cysteine and the closing phenylalanine or tryptophan. Fields, in order: D gene, J gene, V gene, clone size, CDR3 DNA, CDR3 protein. D genes are given only for firm matches. The size of a clone is reported for some rows only, either as once, few or many, or as a class for expanded clones.

D gene: TRBD1
J gene: TRBJ2-1
V gene: TRBV12-3/TRBV12-4
clone size: -
CDR3 DNA: TGTGCCAGCAGTTCTCAGGGGGTACCGCCTGAGCAGTTCTTC
CDR3 protein: CASSSQGVPPEQFF

D gene: -
J gene: TRBJ2-3
V gene: TRBV10-1
clone size: -
CDR3 DNA: TGCGCCAGCAGTGAAGCAGTCGTAGATACGCAGTATTTT
CDR3 protein: CASSEAVVDTQYF

D gene: -
J gene: TRBJ2-1
V gene: TRBV2
clone size: many
CDR3 DNA: TGTGCCAGCAGTGAGTACAACAGAGACTACAATGAGCAGTTCTTC
CDR3 protein: CASSEYNRDYNEQFF

D gene: TRBD1
J gene: TRBJ1-5
V gene: TRBV6-1
clone size: many
CDR3 DNA: TGTGCCAGCAAGAGGACAGGCGGGATACAGCCCCAGCATTTT
CDR3 protein: CASKRTGGIQPQHF

D gene: -
J gene: TRBJ1-5
V gene: TRBV2
clone size: many
CDR3 DNA: TGTGCCAGCACCTCCTACAGGGAACGCAATCAGCCCCAGCATTTT
CDR3 protein: CASTSYRERNQPQHF

D gene: -
J gene: TRBJ1-2
V gene: TRBV7-2
clone size: many
CDR3 DNA: TGTGCCAGCAGCTTAGCTGAGGGACTTAACTATGGCTACACCTTC
CDR3 protein: CASSLAEGLNYGYTF

D gene: TRBD2
J gene: TRBJ2-3
V gene: TRBV25-1
clone size: many
CDR3 DNA: TGTGCCAGCAGATCGGCGGGGGTCCCCTCCACAGATACGCAGTATTTT
CDR3 protein: CASRSAGVPSTDTQYF

D gene: -
J gene: TRBJ2-7
V gene: TRBV7-9
clone size: many
CDR3 DNA: TGTGCCAGCAGGCCGACGGAAACCTACGAGCAGTACTTC
CDR3 protein: CASRPTETYEQYF

D gene: -
J gene: TRBJ2-5
V gene: TRBV29-1
clone size: many
CDR3 DNA: TGCAGCGTTGATGGGGGGGGGCCTTTACAAGAGACCCAGTACTTC
CDR3 protein: CSVDGGGPLQETQYF

D gene: -
J gene: TRBJ2-1
V gene: TRBV6-2/TRBV6-3
clone size: -
CDR3 DNA: TGTGCCAGCAGTACCCTTTTGCAGGGGAATGAGCAGTTCTTC
CDR3 protein: CASSTLLQGNEQFF

D gene: -
J gene: TRBJ1-2
V gene: TRBV5-4
clone size: -
CDR3 DNA: TGTGCCAGCAGCGGCGACAGCCCCAACTATGGCTACACCTTC
CDR3 protein: CASSGDSPNYGYTF

D gene: -
J gene: TRBJ2-3
V gene: TRBV5-1
clone size: many
CDR3 DNA: TGCGCCAGCAGCTTGGTGTTAGCGAGTGCAGATACGCAGTATTTT
CDR3 protein: CASSLVLASADTQYF

D gene: -
J gene: TRBJ2-5
V gene: TRBV11-3
clone size: many
CDR3 DNA: TGTGCCAGCAGCCGGGATGGGAGTGAGGAGACCCAGTACTTC
CDR3 protein: CASSRDGSEETQYF

D gene: TRBD2
J gene: TRBJ2-3
V gene: TRBV11-2
clone size: once
CDR3 DNA: TGTGCCAGCAGCTTAGGGGGGACTAGCGGGGGCACAGATACGCAGTATTTT
CDR3 protein: CASSLGGTSGGTDTQYF

D gene: TRBD1
J gene: TRBJ2-3
V gene: TRBV6-2/TRBV6-3
clone size: few
CDR3 DNA: TGTGCCAGCAGTTCGCAGGGGGCTCGCACAGATACGCAGTATTTT
CDR3 protein: CASSSQGARTDTQYF

D gene: -
J gene: TRBJ2-5
V gene: TRBV13
clone size: many
CDR3 DNA: TGTGCCAGCAGCTTATGGCTTCAAGAGACCCAGTACTTC
CDR3 protein: CASSLWLQETQYF

D gene: -
J gene: TRBJ2-5
V gene: TRBV5-1
clone size: many
CDR3 DNA: TGCGCCAGCAGCTTGAGCGTGGGGGAGACCCAGTACTTC
CDR3 protein: CASSLSVGETQYF

D gene: -
J gene: TRBJ1-1
V gene: TRBV25-1
clone size: many
CDR3 DNA: TGTGCCAGCAGTCGGCTACACGGTGAAGCTTTCTTT
CDR3 protein: CASSRLHGEAFF

D gene: -
J gene: TRBJ1-2
V gene: TRBV25-1
clone size: many
CDR3 DNA: TGTGCCAGCAGCATTACAGGAAAAGCTAACTATGGCTACACCTTC
CDR3 protein: CASSITGKANYGYTF

D gene: -
J gene: TRBJ1-3
V gene: TRBV11-2
clone size: many
CDR3 DNA: TGTGCCAGCAGCTCCTTCCGCTCTGGAAACACCATATATTTT
CDR3 protein: CASSSFRSGNTIYF

D gene: TRBD1
J gene: TRBJ2-7
V gene: TRBV19
clone size: -
CDR3 DNA: TGTGCCAGTTCAAAGGGGGCAGGGGGCCCGGACGAGCAGTACTTC
CDR3 protein: CASSKGAGGPDEQYF

D gene: TRBD2
J gene: TRBJ2-7
V gene: TRBV18
clone size: many
CDR3 DNA: TGTGCCAGCTCACCCCTACGGACTAGCGGGGGATACGAGCAGTACTTC
CDR3 protein: CASSPLRTSGGYEQYF

D gene: TRBD2
J gene: TRBJ2-5
V gene: TRBV29-1
clone size: -
CDR3 DNA: TGCAGCGTTGAAGAATGGCTAGCGGGGAACGTGGAGACCCAGTACTTC
CDR3 protein: CSVEEWLAGNVETQYF

D gene: TRBD1
J gene: TRBJ2-3
V gene: TRBV9
clone size: -
CDR3 DNA: TGTGCCAGCAGCGCTAGCCCCGGGACAGGGGGAACAGATACGCAGTATTTT
CDR3 protein: CASSASPGTGGTDTQYF

D gene: -
J gene: TRBJ2-2
V gene: TRBV20-1
clone size: few
CDR3 DNA: TGCAGTGCTGAGTTTGGCTTTGGGGCGACGGCCGGGGAGCTGTTTTTT
CDR3 protein: CSAEFGFGATAGELFF

D gene: -
J gene: TRBJ1-1
V gene: TRBV6-9
clone size: -
CDR3 DNA: TGTGCCAGCAGTTGGCCTTCCACGAACACTGAAGCTTTCTTT
CDR3 protein: CASSWPSTNTEAFF

D gene: -
J gene: TRBJ1-2
V gene: TRBV20-1
clone size: few
CDR3 DNA: TGCAGTGCTGCGGGGGCAGATTATGGCTACACCTTC
CDR3 protein: CSAAGADYGYTF

D gene: TRBD2
J gene: TRBJ2-1
V gene: TRBV20-1
clone size: many
CDR3 DNA: TGCAGTGCTAGACGAGCGGGGGGGTTGAATGAGCAGTTCTTC
CDR3 protein: CSARRAGGLNEQFF

D gene: TRBD1
J gene: TRBJ2-1
V gene: TRBV3-1
clone size: few
CDR3 DNA: TGTGCCAGCAGCCAATCCGGGACAGGCGATGAGCAGTTCTTC
CDR3 protein: CASSQSGTGDEQFF

D gene: TRBD1
J gene: TRBJ1-1
V gene: TRBV20-1
clone size: many
CDR3 DNA: TGCAGTGCTAGAAGGGGACAGGGGTCCGCTGAAGCTTTCTTT
CDR3 protein: CSARRGQGSAEAFF

D gene: TRBD1
J gene: TRBJ2-5
V gene: TRBV12-3/TRBV12-4
clone size: many
CDR3 DNA: TGTGCCAGCAGCCGCCCGGGACAGACCCAAGAGACCCAGTACTTC
CDR3 protein: CASSRPGQTQETQYF

D gene: -
J gene: TRBJ1-2
V gene: TRBV12-3/TRBV12-4
clone size: many
CDR3 DNA: TGTGCCAGCAGTTCGGGCGCGGGGGGCCGCTACTATGGCTACACCTTC
CDR3 protein: CASSSGAGGRYYGYTF

D gene: -
J gene: TRBJ2-1
V gene: TRBV12-3/TRBV12-4
clone size: many
CDR3 DNA: TGTGCCAGCAGTTTCGGGACCATCAATGAGCAGTTCTTC
CDR3 protein: CASSFGTINEQFF

D gene: -
J gene: TRBJ1-5
V gene: TRBV27
clone size: many
CDR3 DNA: TGTGCCAGCAGTTCGAAGATCAATCAGCCCCAGCATTTT
CDR3 protein: CASSSKINQPQHF

D gene: TRBD2
J gene: TRBJ2-1
V gene: TRBV19
clone size: few
CDR3 DNA: TGTGCCAGTAGTATCGCACTAGCGGGGGGGTCCTACAATGAGCAGTTCTTC
CDR3 protein: CASSIALAGGSYNEQFF

D gene: TRBD1
J gene: TRBJ1-1
V gene: TRBV5-1
clone size: many
CDR3 DNA: TGCGCCAGCAGCTTGGGCCAGGGGGCTGAAGCTTTCTTT
CDR3 protein: CASSLGQGAEAFF

D gene: TRBD1
J gene: TRBJ2-7
V gene: TRBV18
clone size: -
CDR3 DNA: TGTGCCAGCTCCTACAGGGGAAACTCCTACGAGCAGTACTTC
CDR3 protein: CASSYRGNSYEQYF

D gene: -
J gene: TRBJ1-3
V gene: TRBV12-3/TRBV12-4
clone size: -
CDR3 DNA: TGTGCCAGCAGTTTTACAAGGGCCGTCTCTGGAAACACCATATATTTT
CDR3 protein: CASSFTRAVSGNTIYF

D gene: TRBD2
J gene: TRBJ2-5
V gene: TRBV20-1
clone size: many
CDR3 DNA: TGCAGTGCTAGCCCTCTAGGGCGGGGGGGTCAAGAGACCCAGTACTTC
CDR3 protein: CSASPLGRGGQETQYF

D gene: -
J gene: TRBJ2-7
V gene: TRBV6-1
clone size: once
CDR3 DNA: TGTGCCACCCGGCCCATCGTCCACTACGAGCAGTACTTC
CDR3 protein: CATRPIVHYEQYF

D gene: -
J gene: TRBJ1-1
V gene: TRBV18
clone size: many
CDR3 DNA: TGTGCCAGCTCACCAGGTGCGGAGTTGAACACTGAAGCTTTCTTT
CDR3 protein: CASSPGAELNTEAFF

D gene: -
J gene: TRBJ1-1
V gene: TRBV10-1
clone size: -
CDR3 DNA: TGCGCCAGCAGTGAGGGGCAAAGCACTGAAGCTTTCTTT
CDR3 protein: CASSEGQSTEAFF

D gene: -
J gene: TRBJ2-1
V gene: TRBV11-2
clone size: many
CDR3 DNA: TGTGCCAGCAGCTCTCTAAGGACTCTATACAATGAGCAGTTCTTC
CDR3 protein: CASSSLRTLYNEQFF

D gene: -
J gene: TRBJ1-1
V gene: TRBV7-6
clone size: few
CDR3 DNA: TGTGCCAGCAGCTTAGCGGGGCAGAGGGGGAACACTGAAGCTTTCTTT
CDR3 protein: CASSLAGQRGNTEAFF

D gene: TRBD1
J gene: TRBJ1-5
V gene: TRBV19
clone size: -
CDR3 DNA: TGTGCCAGTAGGAAAAGGCAGGGGGCTCAGCCCCAGCATTTT
CDR3 protein: CASRKRQGAQPQHF

D gene: -
J gene: TRBJ2-5
V gene: TRBV20-1
clone size: many
CDR3 DNA: TGCAGTGCTAGCCCCCCGGGGTACCAAGAGACCCAGTACTTC
CDR3 protein: CSASPPGYQETQYF

D gene: TRBD1
J gene: TRBJ2-7
V gene: TRBV3-1
clone size: many
CDR3 DNA: TGTGCCAGCAGCATCGGGACAGACTCCTACGAGCAGTACTTC
CDR3 protein: CASSIGTDSYEQYF

D gene: TRBD1
J gene: TRBJ2-7
V gene: TRBV11-2
clone size: many
CDR3 DNA: TGTGCCAGCAGCTCCCCTTTGACCGGGACAGGGGGCGCGGGGGAGCAGTACTTC
CDR3 protein: CASSSPLTGTGGAGEQYF

D gene: -
J gene: TRBJ1-2
V gene: TRBV5-8
clone size: many
CDR3 DNA: TGTGCCAGCAGCGGAGGACAGCCCAACTATGGCTACACCTTC
CDR3 protein: CASSGGQPNYGYTF

D gene: -
J gene: TRBJ2-7
V gene: TRBV4-1
clone size: once
CDR3 DNA: TGCGCCAGCAGCCAAGGATCAGACTCCTACGAGCAGTACTTC
CDR3 protein: CASSQGSDSYEQYF